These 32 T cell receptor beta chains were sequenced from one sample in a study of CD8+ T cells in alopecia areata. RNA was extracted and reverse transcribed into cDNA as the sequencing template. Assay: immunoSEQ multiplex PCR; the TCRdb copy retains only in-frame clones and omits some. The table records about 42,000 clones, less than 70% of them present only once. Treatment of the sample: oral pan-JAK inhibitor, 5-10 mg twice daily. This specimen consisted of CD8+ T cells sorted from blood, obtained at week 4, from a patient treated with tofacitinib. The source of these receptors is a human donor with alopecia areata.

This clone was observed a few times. The CDR3 here is CASIGRGTGDNEQFF. The CDR3 DNA is TGTGCCAGCATCGGACGGGGGACAGGGGACAATGAGCAGTTCTTC. This chain joins TRBV7-9 and TRBJ2-1; 10 bases align to TRBD1. The CDR3 spans 15 residues. J lost 5 bases, V lost 7 bases, and 8 bases had no gene match. The germline CDR1 and CDR2 sequences are SEHNR and FQNEAQ (reference sequence). Combining the CDR3 with reference TRBV7-9 and TRBJ2-1 gives the whole variable domain DTGVSQNPRHKITKRGQNVTFRCDPISEHNRLYWYRQTLGQGPEFLTYFQNEAQLEKSRLLSDRFSAERPKGSFSTLEIQRTEQGDSAMYLCASIGRGTGDNEQFFGPGTRLTVL.

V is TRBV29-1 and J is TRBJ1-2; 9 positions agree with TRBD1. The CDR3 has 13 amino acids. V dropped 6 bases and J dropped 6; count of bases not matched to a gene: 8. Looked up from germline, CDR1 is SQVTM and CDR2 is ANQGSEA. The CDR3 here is CSVYSGQGNGYTF. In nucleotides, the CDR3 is TGCAGCGTGTATTCGGGACAGGGCAATGGCTACACCTTC.

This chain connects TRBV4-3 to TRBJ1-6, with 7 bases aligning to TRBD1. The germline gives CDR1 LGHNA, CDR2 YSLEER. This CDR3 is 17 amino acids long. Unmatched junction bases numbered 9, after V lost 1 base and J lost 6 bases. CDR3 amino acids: CASSQVSTRDSNSPLHF. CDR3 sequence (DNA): TGCGCCAGCAGCCAAGTCTCAACACGGGACAGTAATTCACCCCTCCACTTT.

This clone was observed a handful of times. CDR3 sequence: CAISGPDRGSEQYF. CDR3 nucleotides: TGTGCCATCAGTGGCCCGGACAGGGGGTCCGAGCAGTACTTC. The chain is built from TRBV10-3 and TRBJ2-7; 10 bases map to TRBD1. The trim removed 4 bases at V and 6 bases at J, leaving 6 bases unmatched. The germline CDR1 and CDR2 sequences are ENHRY and SYGVKD. CDR3 length equals 14 residues.

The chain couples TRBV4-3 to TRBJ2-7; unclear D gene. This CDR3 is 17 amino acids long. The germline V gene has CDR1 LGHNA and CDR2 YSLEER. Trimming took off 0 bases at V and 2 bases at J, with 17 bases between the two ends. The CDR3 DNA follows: TGCGCCAGCAGCCAAGAGGTATCGGGTGGTGGGACCTACGAGCAGTACTTC. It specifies CASSQEVSGGGTYEQYF.

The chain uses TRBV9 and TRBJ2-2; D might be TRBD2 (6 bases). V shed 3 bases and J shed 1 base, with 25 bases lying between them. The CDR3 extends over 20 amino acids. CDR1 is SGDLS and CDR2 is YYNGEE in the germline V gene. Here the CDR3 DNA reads TGTGCCAGCAGCGCGAGAGAACGGGAGCGCAGGGCGCTGAACACCGGGGAGCTGTTTTTT. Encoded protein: CASSARERERRALNTGELFF. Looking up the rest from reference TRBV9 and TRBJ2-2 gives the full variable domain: DSGVTQTPKHLITATGQRVTLRCSPRSGDLSVYWYQQSLDQGLQFLIQYYNGEERAKGNILERFSAQQFPDLHSELNLSSLELGDSALYFCASSARERERRALNTGELFFGEGSRLTVL.

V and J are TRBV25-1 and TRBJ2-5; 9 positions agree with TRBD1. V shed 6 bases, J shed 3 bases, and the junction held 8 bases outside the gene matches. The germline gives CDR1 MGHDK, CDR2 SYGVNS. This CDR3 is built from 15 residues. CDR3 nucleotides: TGTGCCAGCAGAGAGATACAGGGGGCCGAAGAGACCCAGTACTTC. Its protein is CASREIQGAEETQYF.

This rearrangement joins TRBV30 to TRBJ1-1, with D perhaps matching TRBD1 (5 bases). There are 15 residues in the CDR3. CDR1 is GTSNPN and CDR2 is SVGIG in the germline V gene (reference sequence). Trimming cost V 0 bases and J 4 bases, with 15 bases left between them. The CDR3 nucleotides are TGTGCCTGGAGTGTACAACCAGGGAGGAGCACTGAAGCTTTCTTT. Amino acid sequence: CAWSVQPGRSTEAFF.

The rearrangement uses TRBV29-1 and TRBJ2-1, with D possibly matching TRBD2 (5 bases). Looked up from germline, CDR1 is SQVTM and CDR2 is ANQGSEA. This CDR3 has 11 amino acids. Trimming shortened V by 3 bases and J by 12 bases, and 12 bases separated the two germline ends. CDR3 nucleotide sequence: TGCAGCGTTGAGTCTGGAGGTTCGCAGTTCTTC. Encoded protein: CSVESGGSQFF.

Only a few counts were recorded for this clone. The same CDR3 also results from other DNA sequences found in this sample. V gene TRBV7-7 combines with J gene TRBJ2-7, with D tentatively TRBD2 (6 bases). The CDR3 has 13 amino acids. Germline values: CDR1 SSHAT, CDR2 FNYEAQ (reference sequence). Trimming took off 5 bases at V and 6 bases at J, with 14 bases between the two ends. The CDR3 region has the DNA TGTGCCAGCAGCCCTAAGGTGGGGGGCGAGCAGTACTTC. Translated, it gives CASSPKVGGEQYF.

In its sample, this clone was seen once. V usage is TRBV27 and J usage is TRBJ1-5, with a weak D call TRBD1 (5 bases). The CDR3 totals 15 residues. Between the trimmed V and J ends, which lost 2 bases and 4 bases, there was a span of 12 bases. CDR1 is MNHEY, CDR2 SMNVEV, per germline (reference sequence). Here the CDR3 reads CASSLQGFPNQPQHF. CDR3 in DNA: TGTGCCAGCAGTTTACAGGGCTTCCCAAATCAGCCCCAGCATTTT.

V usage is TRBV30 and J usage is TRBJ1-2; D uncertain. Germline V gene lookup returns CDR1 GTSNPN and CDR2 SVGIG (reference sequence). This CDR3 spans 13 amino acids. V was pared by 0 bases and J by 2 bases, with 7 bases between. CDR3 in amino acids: CAWSVGENYGYTF. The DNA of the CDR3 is TGTGCCTGGAGTGTAGGAGAGAACTATGGCTACACCTTC.

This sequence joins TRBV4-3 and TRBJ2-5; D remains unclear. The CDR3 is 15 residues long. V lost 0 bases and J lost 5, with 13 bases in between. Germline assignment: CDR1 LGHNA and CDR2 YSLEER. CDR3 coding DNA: TGCGCCAGCAGCCAAGATAGATCTAGATCGGAGACCCAGTACTTC. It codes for CASSQDRSRSETQYF.

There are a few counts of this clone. CDR3 nucleotides: TGCAGCGTTGCGGGACAGGGCCCAGCAGATACGCAGTATTTT. Translated: CSVAGQGPADTQYF. V is TRBV29-1 and J is TRBJ2-3, with 9 bases matching TRBD1. Germline V gene lookup returns CDR1 SQVTM and CDR2 ANQGSEA. This CDR3 is 14 amino acids long. V gave up 4 bases and J gave up 4 bases; unmatched junction bases: 6.

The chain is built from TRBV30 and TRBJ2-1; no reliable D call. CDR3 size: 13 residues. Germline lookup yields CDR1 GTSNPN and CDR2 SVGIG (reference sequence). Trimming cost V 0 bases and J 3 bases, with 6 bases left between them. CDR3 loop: CAWSVGVYNEQFF. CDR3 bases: TGTGCCTGGAGTGTTGGTGTCTACAATGAGCAGTTCTTC.

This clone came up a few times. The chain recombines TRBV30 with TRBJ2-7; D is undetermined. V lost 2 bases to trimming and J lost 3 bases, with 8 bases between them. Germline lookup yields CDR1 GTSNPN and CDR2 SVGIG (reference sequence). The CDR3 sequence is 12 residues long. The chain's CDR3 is CAWSPGHYEQYF. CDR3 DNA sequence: TGTGCCTGGAGTCCGGGTCACTACGAGCAGTACTTC.

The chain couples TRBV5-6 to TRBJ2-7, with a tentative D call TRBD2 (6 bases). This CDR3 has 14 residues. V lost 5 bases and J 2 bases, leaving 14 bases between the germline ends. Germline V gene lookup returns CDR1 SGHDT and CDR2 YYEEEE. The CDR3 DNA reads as TGTGCCAGCAGGGAGGGGATGAATCCCTACGAGCAGTACTTC. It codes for CASREGMNPYEQYF. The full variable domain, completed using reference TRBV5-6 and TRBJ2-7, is DAGVTQSPTHLIKTRGQQVTLRCSPKSGHDTVSWYQQALGQGPQFIFQYYEEEERQRGNFPDRFSGHQFPNYSSELNVNALLLGDSALYLCASREGMNPYEQYFGPGTRLTVT.

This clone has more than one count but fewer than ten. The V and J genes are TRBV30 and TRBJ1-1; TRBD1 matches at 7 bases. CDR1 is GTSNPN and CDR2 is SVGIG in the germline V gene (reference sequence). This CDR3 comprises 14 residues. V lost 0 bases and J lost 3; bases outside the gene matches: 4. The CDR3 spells CAWSVLTGHTEAFF. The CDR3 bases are TGTGCCTGGAGTGTACTGACAGGGCACACTGAAGCTTTCTTT.

CDR3 residues: CASSQGGLNQPQHF. The CDR3 DNA reads as TGTGCCAGCAGCCAGGGGGGGCTCAATCAGCCCCAGCATTTT. The chain recombines TRBV13 with TRBJ1-5; 7 nucleotides align to TRBD1. The CDR3 extends over 14 amino acids. Germline values: CDR1 PRHDT, CDR2 FYEKMQ (reference sequence). J lost 3 bases, V lost 5 bases, and 4 bases had no gene match.

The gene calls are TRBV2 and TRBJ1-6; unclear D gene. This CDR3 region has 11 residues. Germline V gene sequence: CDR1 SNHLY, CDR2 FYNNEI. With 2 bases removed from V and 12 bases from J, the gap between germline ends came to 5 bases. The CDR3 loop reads CASSESGPLHF. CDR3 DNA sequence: TGTGCCAGCAGTGAATCGGGACCCCTCCACTTT.

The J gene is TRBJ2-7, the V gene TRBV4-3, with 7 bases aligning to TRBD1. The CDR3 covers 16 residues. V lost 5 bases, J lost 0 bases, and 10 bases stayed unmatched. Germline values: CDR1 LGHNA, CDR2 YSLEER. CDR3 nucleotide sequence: TGCGCCAGCAGCTTGCAGTTAAGGGACAGCTCCTACGAGCAGTACTTC. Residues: CASSLQLRDSSYEQYF.

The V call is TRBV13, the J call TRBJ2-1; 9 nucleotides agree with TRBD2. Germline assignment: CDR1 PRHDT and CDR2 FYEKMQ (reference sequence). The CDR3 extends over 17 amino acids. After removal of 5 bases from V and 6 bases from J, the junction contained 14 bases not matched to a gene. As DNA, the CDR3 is TGTGCCAGCAGCCTAAAACCATTGGGGACTAGCCGCAATGAGCAGTTCTTC. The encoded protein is CASSLKPLGTSRNEQFF.

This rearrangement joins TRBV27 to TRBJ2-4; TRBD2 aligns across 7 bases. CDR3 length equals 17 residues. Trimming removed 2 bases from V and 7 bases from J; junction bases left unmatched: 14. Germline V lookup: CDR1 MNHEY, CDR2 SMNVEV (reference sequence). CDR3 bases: TGTGCCAGCAGTTTAGTTGACAGCGGGGCTCCAGGGAACATTCAGTACTTC. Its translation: CASSLVDSGAPGNIQYF.

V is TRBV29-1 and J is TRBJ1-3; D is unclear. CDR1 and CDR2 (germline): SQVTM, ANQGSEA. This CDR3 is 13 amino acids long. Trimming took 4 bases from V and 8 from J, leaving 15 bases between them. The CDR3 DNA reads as TGCAGCGTTGCTGGAGGGAAGGAGTACACCATATATTTT. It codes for CSVAGGKEYTIYF.

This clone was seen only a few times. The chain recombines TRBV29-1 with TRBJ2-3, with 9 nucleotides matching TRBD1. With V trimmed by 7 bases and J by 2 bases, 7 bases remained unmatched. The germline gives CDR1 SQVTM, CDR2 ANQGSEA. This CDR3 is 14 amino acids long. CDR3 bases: TGCAGCGCAGAGGGACAGGGACCCACAGATACGCAGTATTTT. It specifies CSAEGQGPTDTQYF.

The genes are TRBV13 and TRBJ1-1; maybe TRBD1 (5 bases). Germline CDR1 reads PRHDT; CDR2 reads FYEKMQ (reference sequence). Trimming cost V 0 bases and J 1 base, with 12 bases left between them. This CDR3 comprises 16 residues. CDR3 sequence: CASSLGGGRENTEAFF. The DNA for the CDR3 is TGTGCCAGCAGCTTAGGTGGCGGCAGGGAGAACACTGAAGCTTTCTTT.

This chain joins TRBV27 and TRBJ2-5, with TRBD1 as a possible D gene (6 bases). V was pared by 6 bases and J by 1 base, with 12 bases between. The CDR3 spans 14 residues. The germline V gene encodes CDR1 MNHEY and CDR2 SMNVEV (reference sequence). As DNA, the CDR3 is TGTGCCAGCAGACCGGGACACCTCCAAGAGACCCAGTACTTC. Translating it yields CASRPGHLQETQYF.

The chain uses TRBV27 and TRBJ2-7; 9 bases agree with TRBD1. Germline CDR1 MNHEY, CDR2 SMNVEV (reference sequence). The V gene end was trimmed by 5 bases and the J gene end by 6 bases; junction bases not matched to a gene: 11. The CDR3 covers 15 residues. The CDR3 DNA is TGTGCCAGCAGTACCCTGGGACAGGGTATATTCGAGCAGTACTTC. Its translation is CASSTLGQGIFEQYF.

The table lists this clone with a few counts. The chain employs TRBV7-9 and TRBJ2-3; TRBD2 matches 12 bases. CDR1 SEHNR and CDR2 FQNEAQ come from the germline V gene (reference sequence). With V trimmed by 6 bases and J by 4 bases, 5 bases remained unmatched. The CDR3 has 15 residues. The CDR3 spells CASSGLAGSSDTQYF. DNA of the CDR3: TGTGCCAGCAGTGGACTAGCGGGGAGCTCAGATACGCAGTATTTT.

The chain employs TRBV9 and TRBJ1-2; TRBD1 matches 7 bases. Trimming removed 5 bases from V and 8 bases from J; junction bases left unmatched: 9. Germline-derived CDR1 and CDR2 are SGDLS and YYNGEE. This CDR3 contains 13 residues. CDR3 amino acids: CASRDDRDEGYTF. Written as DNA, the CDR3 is TGTGCCAGCAGAGACGACAGGGACGAGGGCTACACCTTC.

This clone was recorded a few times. CDR3 sequence: CASSGTGELFF. Written as DNA, the CDR3 is TGTGCCAGCAGCGGTACCGGGGAGCTGTTTTTT. The J gene is TRBJ2-2, the V gene TRBV9; D call uncertain. Trimming left V 3 bases short and J 5 bases short, with 2 bases between. The CDR3 spans 11 residues. Germline V gene lookup returns CDR1 SGDLS and CDR2 YYNGEE.

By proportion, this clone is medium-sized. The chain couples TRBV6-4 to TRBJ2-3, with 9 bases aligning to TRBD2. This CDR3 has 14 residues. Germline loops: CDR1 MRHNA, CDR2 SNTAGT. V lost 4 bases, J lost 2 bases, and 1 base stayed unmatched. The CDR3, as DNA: TGTGCCAGCAGTGGCGGGGGGGCCACAGATACGCAGTATTTT. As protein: CASSGGGATDTQYF.